This entry lists 18 T cell receptor beta chains sequenced from one sample in a study of regulatory T cells in long-lasting Graves disease. Specified time point: persistent/refractory GD, antithyroid drugs over 5 years with positive TRAb. Extracted PBMC RNA gave rise to the TCR library. Arm-PCR with iRepertoire HTBI primers amplified the CDR3 regions for these TCR beta libraries. In TCRdb, the multiplex PCR reads were re-called with MiXCR into one record per CDR3 protein. The sample includes 500,000 to 700,000 distinct CDR3 sequences, about 32% of them seen just once. The sample in question was peripheral blood mononuclear cells (PBMCs), obtained when the disease was refractory, from a patient treated with antithyroid drugs. Every receptor here comes from a female donor with Graves disease.

This sequence joins TRBV12-3 or TRBV12-4 and TRBJ1-1; D is ambiguous. Trimming left V 1 base short and J 3 bases short, with 6 bases between. The CDR3 is 13 amino acids. Here the CDR3 reads CASSLGQHTEAFF. The CDR3 coding sequence is TGTGCCAGCAGTTTAGGCCAGCACACTGAAGCTTTCTTT.

The chain couples TRBV7-6 to TRBJ2-6; a weak D match, TRBD1 (6 bases). The germline V gene has CDR1 SGHVS and CDR2 FNYEAQ. The CDR3 is 19 amino acids. Between the trimmed V and J ends, which lost 5 bases and 2 bases, there was a span of 22 bases. CDR3 in DNA: TGTGCCAGCAGCCCCGATTCGGCCAGGGGAGTTACTGGGGCCAACGTCCTGACTTTC. Translating it yields CASSPDSARGVTGANVLTF.

The CDR3 coding sequence is TGTGCCAGCAGTTACTCGGGGAGAGGGGGAAGCACCGGGGAGCTGTTTTTT. Residues: CASSYSGRGGSTGELFF. This chain connects TRBV6-6 to TRBJ2-2, with TRBD1 as a possible D gene (6 bases). The V gene's germline CDR1 is MNHNY and CDR2 SVGAGI (reference sequence). Trimming took off 0 bases at V and 4 bases at J, with 15 bases between the two ends. This CDR3 region has 17 residues.

There are a few counts of this clonotype. The rearrangement uses TRBV6-5 and TRBJ2-7; no reliable D call. V shed 2 bases and J shed 7 bases, with 9 bases lying between them. The germline V gene encodes CDR1 MNHEY and CDR2 SVGAGI. The CDR3 consists of 12 residues. This CDR3 reads CASSYGRWEQYF. The DNA for the CDR3 is TGTGCCAGCAGTTACGGCAGGTGGGAGCAGTACTTC.

In the case of this clonotype: Possible read error: a much larger clone is one base away. The gene calls are TRBV6-1 and TRBJ1-5, with TRBD1 matching 7 bases. Per germline, CDR1 MNHNS and CDR2 SASEGT. The junction had 13 bases not matched to a gene; V was cut back by 6 bases and J by 5 bases. The CDR3 runs to 16 residues. The CDR3 DNA follows: TGTGCCAGCAGGTCCCTCACAGGGGTCAGCGATCAGCCCCAGCATTTT. Amino acid sequence: CASRSLTGVSDQPQHF.

V usage is TRBV20-1 and J usage is TRBJ2-3; the D gene is possibly TRBD2 (5 bases). With 5 bases removed from V and 0 bases from J, the gap between germline ends came to 9 bases. Germline loops: CDR1 DFQATT, CDR2 SNEGSKA (reference sequence). This CDR3 has 13 amino acids. The DNA for the CDR3 is TGCAGTGCTCGACTAACAAGCACAGATACGCAGTATTTT. Translation gives CSARLTSTDTQYF.

The chain recombines TRBV6-1 with TRBJ2-2; tentatively, D is TRBD1 (6 bases). The V end was cut by 6 bases, the J end by 2 bases, with 13 bases between. Germline V gene lookup returns CDR1 MNHNS and CDR2 SASEGT. CDR3 length: 15 amino acids. The CDR3 coding sequence is TGTGCCAGCAGCGGGACACCTAAAAACACCGGGGAGCTGTTTTTT. This gives the protein CASSGTPKNTGELFF.

The table lists this clonotype with a few counts. The chain combines TRBV4-2 with TRBJ2-7, with TRBD2 as a possible D gene (6 bases). Per the germline V gene, CDR1 is LGHNA and CDR2 is YNFKEQ. V dropped 3 bases and J dropped 5 bases, with 11 bases sitting between them. The CDR3 sequence is 13 residues long. The CDR3 bases are TGTGCCAGCAGCCAGCTAGCGATGGACGAGCAGTACTTC. Its protein is CASSQLAMDEQYF.

This chain joins TRBV5-6 and TRBJ2-1, with 10 bases aligning to TRBD2. Germline assignment: CDR1 SGHDT and CDR2 YYEEEE. V shed 2 bases and J 6 bases; nucleotides not matched to a gene: 5. This CDR3 spans 15 amino acids. The CDR3 spells CASSFLLAGTNEQFF. CDR3 nucleotide sequence: TGTGCCAGCAGCTTTTTACTAGCGGGAACCAATGAGCAGTTCTTC.

This clonotype has ten or more counts. The chain combines TRBV2 with TRBJ1-2; 7 bases are shared with TRBD1. V trimming: 4 bases; J trimming: 5 bases; junction bases outside the gene matches: 10. Germline V gives CDR1 SNHLY, CDR2 FYNNEI. The CDR3 is made up of 15 amino acids. Written as DNA, the CDR3 is TGTGCCAGCAGTGCCCCCGGGACAGAGGCGTATGGCTACACCTTC. Amino acid sequence: CASSAPGTEAYGYTF.

This clonotype came up many times. V usage is TRBV11-2 and J usage is TRBJ2-7, with TRBD1 matching 7 bases. The CDR3 contains 14 residues. V lost 1 base, J lost 3 bases, and 3 bases stayed unmatched. Germline CDR1 and CDR2: SGHAT and FQNNGV. The CDR3 spells CASSLGWDSYEQYF. CDR3 coding DNA: TGTGCCAGCAGCTTAGGATGGGACAGCTACGAGCAGTACTTC.

This clonotype occurred a few times. This chain uses TRBV30 with TRBJ1-1; D unresolved. Germline assignment: CDR1 GTSNPN and CDR2 SVGIG (reference sequence). V was clipped by 1 base and J by 7 bases, with 7 bases between them. The CDR3 is 11 residues long. DNA of the CDR3: TGTGCCTGGAGTGGAAGGAGTGAAGCTTTCTTT. This translates into CAWSGRSEAFF.

Worth noting for this clonotype: One end of the junction does not line up with germline, which may come from a read error. The rearrangement uses TRBV12-3 or TRBV12-4 and TRBJ2-5; D unresolved. The CDR3 runs 14 residues. CDR3 nucleotide sequence: TGTACCAGCAGTTTAGAGACCGGGCAAGAGACCCAGTACTTC. Its translation is CTSSLETGQETQYF.

The rearrangement uses TRBV5-1 and TRBJ2-7; the match to TRBD2 covers 15 bases. The germline V gene encodes CDR1 SGHRS and CDR2 YFSETQ. The trim removed 4 bases at V and 0 bases at J, leaving 5 bases unmatched. The CDR3 has 17 residues. The CDR3 coding sequence is TGCGCCAGCAGCGGGAGGACTAGCGGGAGGGACTCCTACGAGCAGTACTTC. It yields the protein CASSGRTSGRDSYEQYF.

The chain joins TRBV29-1 to TRBJ1-1; unclear D gene. The CDR3 extends over 13 amino acids. V lost 4 bases to trimming and J lost 0 bases, with 9 bases between them. The V gene's germline CDR1 is SQVTM and CDR2 ANQGSEA. The CDR3 protein is CSVVRGMNTEAFF. The CDR3 nucleotides read TGCAGCGTTGTTCGGGGAATGAACACTGAAGCTTTCTTT.

The chain couples TRBV24-1 to TRBJ2-7; D is uncertain. V was cut by 5 bases and J by 5 bases, with 12 bases left in between. CDR3 length: 13 amino acids. Germline V gene data show CDR1 as KGHDR and CDR2 as SFDVKD. CDR3: CATSATYEDEQYF. The DNA of the CDR3 is TGTGCCACCAGTGCTACGTACGAGGACGAGCAGTACTTC.

V usage is TRBV6-6 and J usage is TRBJ2-3; a weak D match, TRBD2 (6 bases). Germline CDR1 is MNHNY and CDR2 is SVGAGI (reference sequence). CDR3 length: 15 residues. V lost 0 bases, J lost 3 bases, and 10 bases lay in between. CDR3 sequence: CASSYSTSRTDTQYF. CDR3 DNA sequence: TGTGCCAGCAGTTACTCGACTAGTAGGACAGATACGCAGTATTTT.

This clonotype was observed at least ten times. The rearrangement joins TRBV2 to TRBJ1-2; 11 bases agree with TRBD1. Germline CDR1 reads SNHLY; CDR2 reads FYNNEI. J was trimmed by 6 bases and V by 5 bases; bases with no gene match: 8. The CDR3 length is 15 residues. CDR3 DNA: TGTGCCAGCAGTCCCCGGACAGGGGGCGGCCATGGCTACACCTTC. Amino acids: CASSPRTGGGHGYTF.